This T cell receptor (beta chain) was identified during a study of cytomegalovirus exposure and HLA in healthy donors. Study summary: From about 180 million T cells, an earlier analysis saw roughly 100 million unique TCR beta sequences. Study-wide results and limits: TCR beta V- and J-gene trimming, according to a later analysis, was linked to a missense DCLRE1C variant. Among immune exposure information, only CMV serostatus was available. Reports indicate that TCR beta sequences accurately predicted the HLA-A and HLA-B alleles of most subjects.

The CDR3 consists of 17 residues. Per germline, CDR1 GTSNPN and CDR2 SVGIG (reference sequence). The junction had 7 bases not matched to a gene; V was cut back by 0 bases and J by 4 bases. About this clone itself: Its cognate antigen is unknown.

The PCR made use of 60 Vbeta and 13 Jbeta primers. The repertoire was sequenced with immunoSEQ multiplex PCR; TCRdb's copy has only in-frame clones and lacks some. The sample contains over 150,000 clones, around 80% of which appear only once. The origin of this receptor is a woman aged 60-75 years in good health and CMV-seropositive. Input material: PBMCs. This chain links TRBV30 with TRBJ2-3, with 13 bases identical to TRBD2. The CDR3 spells CAWSVRRTSGGPDTQYF. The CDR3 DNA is TGTGCCTGGAGTGTACGCCGGACTAGCGGGGGCCCAGATACGCAGTATTTT.